The subject of this entry is one T cell receptor (beta chain). V shed 6 bases and J shed 7 bases, with 25 bases lying between them. This CDR3 region has 16 residues. CDR1 KGHSH and CDR2 LQKENI come from the germline V gene. The authors' processing: The authors estimated nucleated cell counts from reference gene primer amplification. Only in-frame clones appear in the TCRdb table, and some are missing; sequencing was by immunoSEQ multiplex PCR. V and J calls plus clone size are reproduced from that table; the DNA served to infer D and trimming. Counted here are approximately 470,000 clones, over 75% occurring once; the ten biggest clones make up approximately 3.4%. The data belong to a study of blood T cell repertoires in COVID-19. Whole-study context: Some COVID-19 samples were acute and others convalescent; all came from the United States, Italy and Spain. PBMCs, B-cell-depleted T cells, or T cells provided the cDNA or gDNA that made up the material.

The chain uses TRBV18 and TRBJ2-7; perhaps TRBD2 as D (7 bases). This receptor was obtained from a human donor in a cohort sampled during active COVID-19. The sample consisted of peripheral blood. The CDR3 DNA is TGTGCCAGCTCCGCTTTGGGGGGGCGCCAGGTGGGTGAGCAGTACTTC. Translation: CASSALGGRQVGEQYF.